A selection of T cell receptor beta chains follows, all from one sample in a study of T cells in Graves' hyperthyroidism and ophthalmopathy. TCRdb recomputed calls from the multiplex PCR reads with MiXCR, one row per CDR3 protein. The repertoire includes 350,000 to 400,000 distinct CDR3 sequences, under 15% of them detected once, and around a third sits in the top ten. Specimen: blood. The receptors shown here come from a woman in her twenties or thirties with Graves' hyperthyroidism. The CDR3 runs from the conserved cysteine through the conserved F or W. D genes are given only for firm matches.

17,TRBJ2-3,TRBV5-1,TRBD2,CASSLVLTGGPTDTQYF
14,TRBJ2-5,TRBV20-1,TRBD1,CSASRDRGRETQYF
13,TRBJ2-1,TRBV24-1,.,CATSEGGYNEQFF
16,TRBJ1-5,TRBV27,.,CASSPKGQEINQPQHF
16,TRBJ2-3,TRBV29-1,TRBD1,CSVEGIQGFHTDTQYF
20,TRBJ2-1,TRBV10-1,TRBD1,CASSESRTGVSSTYYNEQFF
16,TRBJ2-3,TRBV3-1,.,CASSVWGRDGTDTQYF
16,TRBJ2-1,TRBV7-9,TRBD2,CASSSEVSGDVLGQFF
17,TRBJ1-5,TRBV27,TRBD1,CASSTKPPGQGTRPQHF
13,TRBJ1-6,TRBV2,.,CASSDPRTYYHHF
14,TRBJ2-7,TRBV6-2/TRBV6-3,.,CASSYRDNRYEQYF
15,TRBJ2-3,TRBV7-9,.,CASSHRVARTDTQYF